This T cell receptor beta chain was retrieved from a study of shared clonotypes between healthy human individuals. Study-wide points: Among donors, the sharing of clonotypes was expected to be influenced by sequencing depth.

Sequencing used immunoSEQ multiplex PCR; TCRdb keeps in-frame clones, though not all of them. The table lists some 300,000 clones, less than 75% of them singletons. Germline assignment: CDR1 SGHVS and CDR2 FQNEAQ. The length of the CDR3 is 15 residues. V dropped 1 base and J dropped 5 bases, with 13 bases sitting between them. Details on this clone: Its target is unknown.

V gene TRBV7-8 combines with J gene TRBJ2-3, with D perhaps matching TRBD1 or TRBD2 (5 bases each). The origin of this receptor is a man aged 30 to 39 in good health. Sequencing was carried out using memory CD4+ T cells sorted from blood. Stated subset: CD45RA-negative fraction. The CDR3 coding sequence is TGTGCCAGCAGCTTAGGGGGACCGAAAGGAGATACGCAGTATTTT. It encodes CASSLGGPKGDTQYF.